One and the same sample provided the 6 T cell receptor beta chains below, sequenced in a study of T cell clonality in common variable immunodeficiency. Profiling relied on immunoSEQ multiplex PCR, and the TCRdb table lists in-frame clones only, not all of them. Singletons are absent from the sample, which has 30,000 to 40,000 clones. The sequenced sample consisted of peripheral blood mononuclear cells. These TCRs come from a person between 18 and 75 years old in good health.

This clone was observed at least ten times. The CDR3 is cut off 3 residues early in the read; its end comes from the germline J gene. The chain is built from TRBV12-3 or TRBV12-4 and TRBJ2-5; the D gene is possibly TRBD1 (5 bases). Trimming took 2 bases from V and 5 from J, leaving 12 bases between them. This CDR3 is 14 amino acids long. CDR3 DNA, as far as it was read: TGTGCCAGCAGTTTAAGGCAGGGTCTTGAGACC. Its translation is CASSLRQGLET. The CDR3, in full, reads CASSLRQGLETQYF.

Ten or more counts support this clone. CDR3: CSLLAGNTGELFF. Partial CDR3 DNA: TGCAGTTTACTAGCGGGAAACACCGGGGAG. The chain joins TRBV20-1 to TRBJ2-2; 10 nucleotides align to TRBD2. The read falls 3 residues short of the CDR3 end, and the missing part is taken from the germline J gene. The germline gives CDR1 DFQATT, CDR2 SNEGSKA (reference sequence). CDR3 length: 13 residues. The junction had 2 bases not matched to a gene; V was cut back by 8 bases and J by 2 bases.

This clone was seen at least ten times. From the germline J gene comes the end of the CDR3, since the read stops 3 residues before it. The rearrangement uses TRBV20-1 and TRBJ2-2; TRBD2 aligns across 8 bases. This CDR3 comprises 15 residues. Germline V lookup: CDR1 DFQATT, CDR2 SNEGSKA (reference sequence). The DNA read from the CDR3 is TGCAGTGCTAGAGATCTGGGCAGGCGGGGGGAAAAG. Encoded protein: CSARDLGRRGEK. The CDR3, in full, reads CSARDLGRRGEKLFF.

This clone appeared many times. CDR3 protein: CSVSVDTQYF. The part of the CDR3 DNA that was read is TGCAGCGTTTCAGTCGATACG. The chain is built from TRBV29-1 and TRBJ2-3, with D hard to call. Read sequence stops 3 residues before the CDR3 end, and the germline J gene provides the missing end. Germline CDR1 reads SQVTM; CDR2 reads ANQGSEA. V was cut by 5 bases and J by 6 bases, with 6 bases left in between. The CDR3 consists of 10 residues.

This clone has ten or more counts. With the read ending 3 residues before the CDR3 end, the germline J gene is used to fill in that end. The chain is built from TRBV11-2 and TRBJ2-7; 10 nucleotides match TRBD1. Looked up from germline, CDR1 is SGHAT and CDR2 is FQNNGV. The CDR3 sequence is 15 residues long. J lost 5 bases, V lost 2 bases, and 6 bases had no gene match. The CDR3 region is CASSLSWDRGHEQYF. The part of the CDR3 DNA that was read is TGTGCCAGCAGCTTAAGTTGGGACAGGGGCCACGAG. The full variable domain, rest sourced from reference TRBV11-2 and TRBJ2-7, is EAGVAQSPRYKIIEKRQSVAFWCNPISGHATLYWYQQILGQGPKLLIQFQNNGVVDDSQLPKDRFSAERLKGVDSTLKIQPAKLEDSAVYLCASSLSWDRGHEQYFGPGTRLTVT.

CDR3 in amino acids: CASSHSYDYTF. The CDR3 bases that were read are TGTGCCAGTAGTCATTCCTACGAC. The chain recombines TRBV19 with TRBJ1-2; the D is unclear. The CDR3 end falls 3 residues outside the read, so it is completed with the germline J gene. Germline-derived CDR1 and CDR2 are LNHDA and SQIVND (reference sequence). This CDR3 region has 11 residues.